This T cell receptor beta chain was found in a study of blood T cell repertoires in COVID-19. Across the study: Samples taken during acute and convalescent COVID-19 were collected in the United States, Italy and Spain. The analysed material was cDNA or gDNA that came from T cells, B-cell-depleted T cells, or PBMCs.

Germline loops: CDR1 GTSNPN, CDR2 SVGIG (reference sequence). The V end was cut by 5 bases, the J end by 0 bases, with 11 bases between. This CDR3 region has 14 residues. Authors' data handling: Reference gene primer amplification yielded estimated nucleated cell counts. Assay used: immunoSEQ multiplex PCR; TCRdb lists only in-frame clones, some missing. V and J calls and clone size are as listed in that table; D and trimming were resolved from the DNA. This table has 200,000 to 300,000 clones, 75% to 90% appearing once. Sequencing was carried out using peripheral blood. This chain joins TRBV30 and TRBJ1-3; the D is unclear. The clonotype originates from a woman between 40 and 55 years old with acute or convalescent COVID-19. This CDR3 is CAWATGSSGNTIYF. The DNA of the CDR3 is TGTGCCTGGGCGACGGGGAGCTCTGGAAACACCATATATTTT.